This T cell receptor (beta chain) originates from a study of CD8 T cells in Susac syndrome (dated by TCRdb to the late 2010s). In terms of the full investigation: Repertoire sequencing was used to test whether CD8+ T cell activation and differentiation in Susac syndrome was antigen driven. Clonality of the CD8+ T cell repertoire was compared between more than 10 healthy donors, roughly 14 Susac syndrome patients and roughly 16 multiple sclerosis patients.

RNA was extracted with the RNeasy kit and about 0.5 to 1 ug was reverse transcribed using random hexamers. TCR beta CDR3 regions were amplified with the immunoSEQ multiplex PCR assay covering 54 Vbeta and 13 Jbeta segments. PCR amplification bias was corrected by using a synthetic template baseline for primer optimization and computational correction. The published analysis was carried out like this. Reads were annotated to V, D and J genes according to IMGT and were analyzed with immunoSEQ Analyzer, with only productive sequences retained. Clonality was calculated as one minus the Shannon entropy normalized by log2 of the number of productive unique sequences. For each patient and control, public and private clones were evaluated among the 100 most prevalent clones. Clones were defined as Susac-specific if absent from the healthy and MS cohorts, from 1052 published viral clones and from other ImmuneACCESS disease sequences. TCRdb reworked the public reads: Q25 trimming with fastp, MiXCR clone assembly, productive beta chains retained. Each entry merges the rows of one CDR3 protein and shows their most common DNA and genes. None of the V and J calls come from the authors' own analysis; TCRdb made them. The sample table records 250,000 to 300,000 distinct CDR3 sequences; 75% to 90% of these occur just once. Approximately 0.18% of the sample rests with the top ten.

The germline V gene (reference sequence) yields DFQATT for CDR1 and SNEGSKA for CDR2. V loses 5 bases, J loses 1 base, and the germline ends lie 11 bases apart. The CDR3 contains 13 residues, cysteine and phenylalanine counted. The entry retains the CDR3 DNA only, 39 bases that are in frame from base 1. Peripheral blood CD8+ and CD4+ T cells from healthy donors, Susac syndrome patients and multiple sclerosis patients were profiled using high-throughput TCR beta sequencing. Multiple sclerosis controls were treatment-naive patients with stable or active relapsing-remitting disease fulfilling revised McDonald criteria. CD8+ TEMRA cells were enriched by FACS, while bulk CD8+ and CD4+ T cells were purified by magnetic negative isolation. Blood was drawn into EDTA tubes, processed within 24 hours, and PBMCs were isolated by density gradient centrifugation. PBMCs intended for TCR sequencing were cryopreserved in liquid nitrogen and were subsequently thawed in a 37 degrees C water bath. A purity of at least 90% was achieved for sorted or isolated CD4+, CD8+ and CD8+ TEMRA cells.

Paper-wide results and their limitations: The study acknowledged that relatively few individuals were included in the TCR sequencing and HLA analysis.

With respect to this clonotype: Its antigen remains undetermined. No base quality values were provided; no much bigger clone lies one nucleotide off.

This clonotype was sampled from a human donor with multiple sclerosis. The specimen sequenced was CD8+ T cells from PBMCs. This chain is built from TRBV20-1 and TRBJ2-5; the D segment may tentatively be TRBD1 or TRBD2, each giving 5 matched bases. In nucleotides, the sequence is TGCAGTGCTGTGGGACCCCTCCAAGAGACCCAGTACTTC. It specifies CSAVGPLQETQYF.